Listed below are T cell receptor beta chains from one sample, sequenced in a study of CD8+CD57+ T cells in acquired aplastic anemia. In TCRdb, the reads were re-called with MiXCR into one record per CDR3 protein. In the table there are under 350,000 distinct CDR3 sequences, 56% of which are singletons. The sample taken for sequencing was sorted CD4+, CD8+, or CD8+CD57+ T cells (not recorded which) from PBMCs. The source of these receptors is a human donor with aplastic anemia. Both conserved end residues are part of each CDR3. D genes are given only for firm matches.

>NA|TRBV11-2
CASSKGSNQPQHF
>NA|TRBV2
CASSEGHTYGYTF
>NA|TRBV7-2
CASSWGSNSPLHF
>TRBD2|TRBV29-1
CSVTPPGGGTDTQYF
>TRBD1|TRBV19
CASRGTGLNTGELFF
>TRBD1|TRBV7-8
CASSSQTGLGTEAFF
>NA|TRBV5-5
CASSVGRAYEQYF
>TRBD1|TRBV5-1
CASSLGDRLLNSPLHF
>NA|TRBV9
CASSVQGELFF
>TRBD1|TRBV7-9
CASSRSRGRIGETQYF
>NA|TRBV27
CASSLSANYGYTF
>TRBD2|TRBV20-1
CSARGTSGRITDTQYF
>TRBD1|TRBV20-1
CSARDRGSYNEQFF
>NA|TRBV7-9
CASSSNRNSYEQYF
>NA|TRBV15
CATSSVTENQPQHF
>NA|TRBV7-6
CASSLGSGGGEQYF
>TRBD1|TRBV4-1
CASSPIFRTGGYEQYF
>NA|TRBV20-1
CSASGGSSYEQYF
>TRBD1|TRBV7-9
CAGSLAGDLAGTGTYEQYF
>NA|TRBV9
CASSVEGGWDGTEAFF
>NA|TRBV11-2
CASSLFQGHEQYF
>NA|TRBV27
CASRGILETQYF
>TRBD1|TRBV20-1
CSSTGAAKNIQYF
>TRBD2|TRBV5-1
CASSLTSGVQETQYF
>NA|TRBV5-6
CASSLPPGGEGYTF
>NA|TRBV9
CASSVDWKANVLTF
>NA|TRBV10-3
CAISESGQVLFF
>TRBD1|TRBV7-3
CASSMTGAVGANVLTF
>TRBD2|TRBV20-1
CSARGLETYNEQFF
>TRBD1|TRBV24-1
CATSDPGTGVGELFF
>NA|TRBV5-1
CASSLKGWDIQYF
>NA|TRBV10-2
CASSVPEAEQYF
>TRBD2|TRBV6-1
CASRGLGLTGELFF
>NA|TRBV19
CASSSLGAGDQPQHF
>TRBD2|TRBV19
CASSIGQAGNNEQFF
>TRBD2|TRBV10-3
CAIRGGAGNEQFF
>TRBD2|TRBV7-9
CASSSGGQETQYF
>NA|TRBV29-1
CSVGDSNQPQHF
>TRBD1|TRBV7-9
CASSLAGQGSGANVLTF
>NA|TRBV7-2
CASSLGGGVTEAFF
>NA|TRBV29-1
CSVGGDGANVLTF
>NA|TRBV6-5
CASSYAGQYFGGTQYF
>NA|TRBV7-3
CASSPSTVSYEQYF
>NA|TRBV11-2
CASSPVNSNQPQHF
>TRBD2|TRBV9
CASSAFSGASYNEQFF
>NA|TRBV5-6
CASSNRETQYF
>TRBD2|TRBV5-1
CASTLAGGNYEQYF
>TRBD1|TRBV5-1
CASSLGRTGWETQYF
>NA|TRBV20-1
CSAPETQYF
>TRBD2|TRBV6-5
CASSSRGGRGDTQYF
>NA|TRBV20-1
CSAPSGSSTDTQYF
>NA|TRBV2
CASSEPALLREQYF
>NA|TRBV20-1
CSASGYNEQFF